What follows are 22 T cell receptor beta chains derived from one specimen sequenced in a study of cytomegalovirus exposure and HLA in healthy donors. Only in-frame clones appear in the TCRdb table, and some are missing; sequencing was by immunoSEQ multiplex PCR. The sample has around 250,000 clones, 85% to 90% seen once. Sequencing was carried out using PBMCs. These receptors all come from a woman younger than 30 in good health and CMV-seronegative.

The chain uses TRBV15 and TRBJ2-5, with D perhaps matching TRBD2 (6 bases). The CDR3 is made up of 16 amino acids. Trimming shortened V by 0 bases and J by 5 bases, and 16 bases separated the two germline ends. Germline loops: CDR1 LNHNV, CDR2 YYDKDF (reference sequence). CDR3 sequence reads: CATSRDLRGSGETQYF. Written as DNA, the CDR3 is TGTGCCACCAGCAGAGATTTGCGGGGATCGGGGGAGACCCAGTACTTC.

The chain couples TRBV7-3 to TRBJ2-1; 7 bases are a match to TRBD1. V lost 1 base, J lost 7 bases, and 7 bases stayed unmatched. Germline V CDR1 and CDR2: SGHTA, FQGTGA. CDR3 size: 15 residues. CDR3 loop: CASSLMRTGKNEQFF. The CDR3 nucleotides read TGTGCCAGCAGCTTAATGAGGACAGGAAAGAATGAGCAGTTCTTC.

This chain uses TRBV10-2 with TRBJ2-5; TRBD1 is a possible D gene (6 bases). This CDR3 is 12 amino acids long. From germline, CDR1 is WSHSY and CDR2 SAAADI. Trimming took 4 bases from V and 10 from J, leaving 13 bases between them. CDR3 protein: CASSAGGAIQYF. CDR3 nucleotides: TGCGCCAGCAGTGCTGGGGGCGCGATCCAGTACTTC.

The chain has TRBV7-2 and TRBJ2-7; D might be TRBD2 (6 bases). The CDR3 length is 14 residues. The V end lost 1 base, the J end lost 5 bases, and 12 bases lay between the germline ends. The V gene's germline CDR1 is SGHTA and CDR2 FQGNSA. CDR3 nucleotides: TGTGCCAGCAGCTTAGGCGGCGGGAACCACGAGCAGTACGTC. Amino acid sequence: CASSLGGGNHEQYV.

The V gene is TRBV6-5, the J gene TRBJ2-7; D may be TRBD1 (7 bases). Germline values: CDR1 MNHEY, CDR2 SVGAGI. CDR3 length: 14 residues. The V and J ends lost 6 bases and 1 base respectively, with 13 bases between them. Written as DNA, the CDR3 is TGTGCCAGCAGCCTGACAGGGAGGTCCTACGAGCAGTACGTC. Amino acids: CASSLTGRSYEQYV.

The rearrangement links TRBV11-2 to TRBJ2-7, with 10 bases lining up with TRBD1. The ends lost 0 bases at V and 5 bases at J; junction bases unmatched: 7. Germline V gene data show CDR1 as SGHAT and CDR2 as FQNNGV. The CDR3 extends over 16 amino acids. The CDR3 DNA sequence: TGTGCCAGCAGCTTAGATGTCGGACAGGGGGTCCACGAGCAGTACTTC. It specifies CASSLDVGQGVHEQYF.

CDR3 coding DNA: TGTGCCAGCAGTTTACCCGGGAGTTCCTACGAGCAGTACTTC. Encoded protein: CASSLPGSSYEQYF. This chain joins TRBV27 and TRBJ2-7; a weak D match, TRBD2 (6 bases). This CDR3 is 14 amino acids long. Germline CDR1 reads MNHEY; CDR2 reads SMNVEV (reference sequence). Trimming removed 2 bases from V and 1 base from J, with 9 bases in between.

The chain recombines TRBV10-2 with TRBJ1-6; 10 nucleotides line up with TRBD1. Per germline, CDR1 WSHSY and CDR2 SAAADI. The trim removed 6 bases at V and 3 bases at J, leaving 11 bases unmatched. The CDR3 has 18 amino acids. This CDR3 is CASRSPPTGGDYNSPLHF. As DNA, the CDR3 is TGCGCCAGCAGGAGCCCCCCGACAGGGGGCGACTATAATTCACCCCTCCACTTT.

This clone was detected a few times. CDR3: CASSQRTQTGKSSYEQYF. The CDR3 region has the DNA TGTGCCAGCTCCCAACGAACCCAGACAGGGAAGAGCTCCTACGAGCAGTACTTC. This chain connects TRBV18 to TRBJ2-7; 7 bases match TRBD1. V shed 6 bases, J shed 0 bases, and the junction held 17 bases outside the gene matches. Germline CDR1 is KGHSH and CDR2 is LQKENI. The CDR3 length is 18 residues.

The chain is built from TRBV5-6 and TRBJ1-5; D gene uncertain. The V and J ends lost 0 bases and 4 bases respectively, with 11 bases between them. The V gene's germline CDR1 is SGHDT and CDR2 YYEEEE. This CDR3 region has 15 residues. The CDR3 region has the DNA TGTGCCAGCAGCTTGGGGTCAGGAAGGAATCAGCCCCAGCATTTT. Its translation is CASSLGSGRNQPQHF.

V is TRBV6-1 and J is TRBJ2-7; 8 positions match TRBD2. The CDR3 consists of 16 residues. V dropped 0 bases and J dropped 2; count of bases not matched to a gene: 6. CDR1 is MNHNS and CDR2 is SASEGT in the germline V gene. The CDR3: CASSEAVAGRAYEQYF. Here the CDR3 DNA reads TGTGCCAGCAGTGAAGCCGTAGCGGGGAGGGCCTACGAGCAGTACTTC.

In DNA, the CDR3 is TGTGCCAGCAGTTTATCGGGACTAGCCACAGATACGCAGTATTTT. The encoded protein is CASSLSGLATDTQYF. The V call is TRBV27, the J call TRBJ2-3; 9 nucleotides align to TRBD2. There are 15 residues in the CDR3. Germline trimming cut 0 bases from V and 2 bases from J; bases unmatched to any gene: 0. The germline gives CDR1 MNHEY, CDR2 SMNVEV (reference sequence).

The chain uses TRBV4-2 and TRBJ1-3; a possible D gene is TRBD1 (6 bases). The CDR3 extends over 14 amino acids. The V and J ends lost 4 bases and 5 bases respectively, with 12 bases between them. Germline V lookup: CDR1 LGHNA, CDR2 YNFKEQ. CDR3: CASSPWTARNTIYF. The CDR3 DNA sequence: TGTGCCAGCAGCCCCTGGACAGCTAGAAACACCATATATTTT.

The V gene is TRBV19, the J gene TRBJ1-5; no clear D gene. Germline loops: CDR1 LNHDA, CDR2 SQIVND (reference sequence). V was clipped by 0 bases and J by 7 bases, with 22 bases between them. The CDR3 covers 18 residues. Here the CDR3 DNA reads TGTGCCAGTAGTATAGAACCGCTTCACTCCACCCGTCTACAGCCCCAGCATTTT. Its translation: CASSIEPLHSTRLQPQHF.

The chain recombines TRBV5-8 with TRBJ1-2, with D maybe TRBD1 (5 bases). V was trimmed by 2 bases and J by 4 bases, leaving 12 bases between them. The CDR3 totals 14 residues. CDR1 and CDR2 (germline): SGHTS, YDEGEE. The CDR3 DNA is TGTGCCAGCAGCTTTAACCTAGGGGTCTATGGCTACACCTTC. Protein: CASSFNLGVYGYTF.

The V and J genes are TRBV7-3 and TRBJ2-1, with 12 bases lining up with TRBD2. V shed 6 bases and J 1 base; nucleotides not matched to a gene: 4. Germline V gene sequence: CDR1 SGHTA, CDR2 FQGTGA. The CDR3 sequence is 16 residues long. The CDR3 loop reads CASSGLAGRSYNEQFF. In DNA, the CDR3 is TGTGCCAGCAGTGGACTAGCGGGGAGATCCTACAATGAGCAGTTCTTC.

The chain employs TRBV6-5 and TRBJ1-5, with TRBD1 matching 10 bases. The CDR3 is 15 residues long. V was clipped by 5 bases and J by 2 bases; unmatched bases: 3. Looked up from germline, CDR1 is MNHEY and CDR2 is SVGAGI. The CDR3 loop is CASSRDRGRNQPQHF. In nucleotides, the CDR3 is TGTGCCAGCAGTCGGGACAGGGGTCGCAATCAGCCCCAGCATTTT.

This clone was detected only once. This chain joins TRBV5-1 and TRBJ2-7, with D maybe TRBD1 (6 bases). CDR1 and CDR2 (germline): SGHRS, YFSETQ. This CDR3 has 16 amino acids. Deletions cut 5 bases from V and 2 bases from J, with 20 bases between. The CDR3 region has the DNA TGCGCCAGCAGGCAGGACGTGGGGGCGGCCCCCTACGAGCAGTACTTC. Translation: CASRQDVGAAPYEQYF.

This chain joins TRBV9 and TRBJ2-7, with a possible D match to TRBD2 (5 bases). The CDR3 extends over 12 amino acids. Germline V lookup: CDR1 SGDLS, CDR2 YYNGEE. V lost 4 bases and J lost 6, with 11 bases in between. CDR3 sequence: CASSPGFSEQYF. The CDR3, as DNA: TGTGCCAGCAGCCCGGGGTTCAGCGAGCAGTACTTC.

The sample holds one count of this clone. This chain links TRBV19 with TRBJ1-2; D gene unclear. The germline gives CDR1 LNHDA, CDR2 SQIVND (reference sequence). Trimming cost V 7 bases and J 0 bases, with 12 bases left between them. The CDR3 spans 14 residues. CDR3 sequence (DNA): TGTGCCAGTAAGGAGGGTACGGCTAACTATGGCTACACCTTC. Translating it yields CASKEGTANYGYTF.

A few counts support this clone. The V call is TRBV29-1, the J call TRBJ2-2, with TRBD1 matching over 9 bases. Germline assignment: CDR1 SQVTM and CDR2 ANQGSEA. The CDR3 has 14 amino acids. V trimming: 6 bases; J trimming: 5 bases; junction bases outside the gene matches: 7. The CDR3 here is CSVRGDRDTGELFF. CDR3 DNA sequence: TGCAGCGTGCGAGGGGACAGGGATACCGGGGAGCTGTTTTTT.

The rearrangement joins TRBV7-2 to TRBJ1-5; D is possibly TRBD1 (5 bases). This CDR3 is 13 amino acids long. Germline-derived CDR1 and CDR2 are SGHTA and FQGNSA. V gave up 3 bases and J gave up 4 bases, with 7 bases separating them. CDR3 nucleotides: TGTGCCAGCAGCTTTAGACAGAATCAGCCCCAGCATTTT. It codes for CASSFRQNQPQHF.